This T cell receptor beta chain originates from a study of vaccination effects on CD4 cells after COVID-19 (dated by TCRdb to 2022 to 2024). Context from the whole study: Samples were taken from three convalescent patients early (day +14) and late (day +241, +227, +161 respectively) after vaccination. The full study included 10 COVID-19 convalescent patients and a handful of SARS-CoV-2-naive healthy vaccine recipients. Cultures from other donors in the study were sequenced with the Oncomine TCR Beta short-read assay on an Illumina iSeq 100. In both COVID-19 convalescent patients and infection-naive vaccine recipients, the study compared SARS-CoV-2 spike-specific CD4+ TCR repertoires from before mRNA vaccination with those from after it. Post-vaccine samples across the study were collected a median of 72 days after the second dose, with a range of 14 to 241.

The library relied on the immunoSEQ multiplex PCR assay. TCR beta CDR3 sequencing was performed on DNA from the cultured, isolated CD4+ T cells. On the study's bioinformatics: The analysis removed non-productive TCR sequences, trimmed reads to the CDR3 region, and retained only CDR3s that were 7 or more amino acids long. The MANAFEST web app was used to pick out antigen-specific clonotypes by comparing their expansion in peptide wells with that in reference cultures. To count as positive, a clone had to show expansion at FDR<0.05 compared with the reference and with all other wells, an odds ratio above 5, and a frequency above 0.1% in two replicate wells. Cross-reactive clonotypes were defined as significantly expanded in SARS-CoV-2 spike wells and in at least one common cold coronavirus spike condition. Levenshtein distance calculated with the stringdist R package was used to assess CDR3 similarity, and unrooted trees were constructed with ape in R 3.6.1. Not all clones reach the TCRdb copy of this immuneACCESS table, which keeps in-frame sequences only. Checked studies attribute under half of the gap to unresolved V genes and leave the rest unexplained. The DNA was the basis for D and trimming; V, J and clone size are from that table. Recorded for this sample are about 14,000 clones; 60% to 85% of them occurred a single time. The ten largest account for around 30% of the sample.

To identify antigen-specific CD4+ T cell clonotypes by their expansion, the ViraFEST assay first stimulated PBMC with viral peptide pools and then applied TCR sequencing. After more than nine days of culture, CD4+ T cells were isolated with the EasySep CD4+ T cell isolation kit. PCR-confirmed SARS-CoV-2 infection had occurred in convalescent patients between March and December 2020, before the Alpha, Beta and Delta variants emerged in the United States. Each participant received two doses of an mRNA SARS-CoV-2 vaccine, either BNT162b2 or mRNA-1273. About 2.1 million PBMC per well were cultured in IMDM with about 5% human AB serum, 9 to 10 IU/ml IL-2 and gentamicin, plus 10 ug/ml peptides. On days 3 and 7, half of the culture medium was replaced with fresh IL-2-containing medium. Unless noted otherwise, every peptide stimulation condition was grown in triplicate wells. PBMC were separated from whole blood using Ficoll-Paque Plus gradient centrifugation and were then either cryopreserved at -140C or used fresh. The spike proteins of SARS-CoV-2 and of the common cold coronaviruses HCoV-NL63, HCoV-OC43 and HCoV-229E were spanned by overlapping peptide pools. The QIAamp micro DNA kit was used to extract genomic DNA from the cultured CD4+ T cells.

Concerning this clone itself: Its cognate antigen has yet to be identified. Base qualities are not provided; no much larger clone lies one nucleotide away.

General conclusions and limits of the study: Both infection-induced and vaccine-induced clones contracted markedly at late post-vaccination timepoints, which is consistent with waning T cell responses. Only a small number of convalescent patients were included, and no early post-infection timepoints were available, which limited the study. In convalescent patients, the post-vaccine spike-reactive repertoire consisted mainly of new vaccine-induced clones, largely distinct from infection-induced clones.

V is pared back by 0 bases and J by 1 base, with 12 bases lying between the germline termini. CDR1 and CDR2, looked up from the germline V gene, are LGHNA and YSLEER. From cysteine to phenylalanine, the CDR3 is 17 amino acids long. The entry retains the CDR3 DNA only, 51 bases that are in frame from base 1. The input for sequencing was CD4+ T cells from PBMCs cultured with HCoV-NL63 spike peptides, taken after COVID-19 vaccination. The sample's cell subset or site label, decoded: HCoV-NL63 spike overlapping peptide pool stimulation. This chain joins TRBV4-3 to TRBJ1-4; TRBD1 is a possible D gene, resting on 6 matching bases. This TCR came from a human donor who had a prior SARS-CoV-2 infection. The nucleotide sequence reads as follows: TGCGCCAGCAGCCAAGATTCCGGGGGCGGAACTAATGAAAAACTGTTTTTT. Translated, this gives CASSQDSGGGTNEKLFF.